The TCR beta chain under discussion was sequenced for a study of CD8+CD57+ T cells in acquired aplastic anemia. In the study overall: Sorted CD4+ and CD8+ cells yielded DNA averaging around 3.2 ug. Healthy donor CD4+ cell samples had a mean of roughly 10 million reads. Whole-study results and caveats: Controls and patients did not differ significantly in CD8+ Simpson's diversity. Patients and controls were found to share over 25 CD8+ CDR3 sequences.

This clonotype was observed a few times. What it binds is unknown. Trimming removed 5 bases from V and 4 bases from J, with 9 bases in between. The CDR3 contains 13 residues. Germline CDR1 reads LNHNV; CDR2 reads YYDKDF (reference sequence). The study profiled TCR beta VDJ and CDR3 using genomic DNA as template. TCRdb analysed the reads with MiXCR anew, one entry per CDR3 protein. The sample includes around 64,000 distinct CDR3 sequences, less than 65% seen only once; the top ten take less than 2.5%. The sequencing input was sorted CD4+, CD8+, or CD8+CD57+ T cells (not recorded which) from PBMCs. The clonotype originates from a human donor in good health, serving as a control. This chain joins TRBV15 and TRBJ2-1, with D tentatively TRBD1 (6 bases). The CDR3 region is CATSWDKYNEQFF. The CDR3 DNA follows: TGTGCCACCAGCTGGGACAAGTACAATGAGCAGTTCTTC.